This TCR beta chain originates from a study of early T cells in non-severe SARS-CoV-2 infection. The CDR3 is made up of 20 amino acids. CDR1 and CDR2 from the germline V gene are MGHRA and YSYEKL. The V segment lost 1 base and the J segment 4 bases; nucleotides outside the gene matches: 19. TCRdb fed the 5' RACE reads into MiXCR, producing one record per CDR3 protein. Counted here are 75,000 to 100,000 distinct CDR3 sequences, approximately 15% occurring once; the ten biggest clones make up roughly 7.2%. This clonotype was counted a few times. Input material: whole blood. This clonotype was obtained from an adult who was a healthcare worker with PCR-confirmed SARS-CoV-2 infection or an uninfected control (not recorded which). The chain is built from TRBV4-1 and TRBJ1-1, with 9 bases lining up with TRBD1. The CDR3 here is CASSQVTGQGTHLLITEAFF. In nucleotides, the CDR3 is TGCGCCAGCAGCCAAGTGACAGGACAGGGGACCCACCTCCTTATCACTGAAGCTTTCTTT.